This TCR beta chain originates from a study of blood T cell repertoires in COVID-19 (TCRdb year 2020). A note on the overall study: Samples covering the acute and convalescent phases of COVID-19 were provided by collaborators in the United States, Italy and Spain. The dataset comprised deeply sampled blood TCRbeta repertoires from subjects exposed to, actively infected with, or recovered from COVID-19. The samples were drawn from the first 160 participants of the ongoing ImmuneRACE study and from 950 to 1,500 subjects provided by 6 global collaborators. A de-identified subject ID, COVID-19 status, age in years and sex were almost always included in the sample metadata. Where HLA class I and class II types were available, the types were taken from metadata supplied by the sample provider, not from assay-based typing. The prospective study material was composed of cDNA or gDNA derived from T cells, B-cell-depleted T cells, or PBMCs. The repertoires were made available in a free public database intended to serve as a resource for research on the immune response to SARS-CoV-2.

With respect to this clone: Its antigen is unknown. Nothing much larger sits one base from this clone, and base qualities are not available.

The immunoSEQ Assay, a bias-controlled multiplex PCR, was used to amplify TCRbeta CDR3 regions from genomic DNA. On the authors' methods: Nucleated cell counts per sample were estimated from amplification of reference gene primers within the assay. To quantify the absolute abundance of each unique TCRbeta CDR3 rearrangement, sequence reads were collapsed and filtered. For each sample, productive Simpson clonality was calculated as the square root of Simpson's diversity index over productive rearrangements. Here the immuneACCESS table is served through TCRdb, limited to in-frame sequences with V and J called. Missing clones are a known gap in these copies; in checked studies unresolved V genes cover under half, and the rest lacks a known reason. V, J and clone size were drawn from that table, and D and trimming were deduced from the DNA. This sample comprises roughly 50,000 clones, more than 80% of them detected only once. Roughly a fifth of the sample comes from the top ten.

Results the study describes overall, beyond this receptor: Clinical and demographic metadata were provided uncurated, with the amount varying by source and participant.

Each collaborating institution followed its own protocols to collect whole blood in K2EDTA tubes. For TCRbeta analysis, collaborator samples were shipped as frozen whole blood, as isolated PBMCs, or as DNA extracted from either sample type. Sequences were obtained from peripheral blood. The receptor was isolated from a human donor in a cohort sampled during active COVID-19.

The nucleotide sequence reads TGTGCCAGTAGTTCAGGGGGCGGCTATGGCTACACCTTC. Translated, it reads CASSSGGGYGYTF. The chain couples TRBV19 to TRBJ1-2; TRBD1 matches 8 bases in the middle. From the germline V gene (reference sequence), CDR1 is LNHDA and CDR2 is SQIVND. Taken from cysteine to phenylalanine, the CDR3 has 13 residues. Just CDR3 DNA is preserved here, 39 bases in frame from base 1. Germline trimming: 5 bases from V, 4 bases from J; junction bases outside gene matches: 3.